This TCR beta chain was captured by sequencing in a study of T cells in Graves' hyperthyroidism and ophthalmopathy. Study-wide background: Once the initial diagnosis was made, peripheral blood was obtained before any treatment. Study-wide points: Prediction of ophthalmopathy progression came a median around 6.5 months pre-onset.

Exclusion followed for patients with uncontrolled infection, other autoimmune disease, pregnancy or lactation. For the diagnoses, clinical symptoms, serum thyroxine and TRAb, thyroid ultrasound and orbital computed tomography were used. CDR3 length: 16 residues. Germline V gene sequence: CDR1 MNHEY, CDR2 SVGEGT. J was trimmed by 0 bases and V by 5 bases; bases with no gene match: 7. RNA transcripts were the template for amplifying TCR beta CDR3 regions. TCR CDR3 underwent first-round RT-PCR with the HTBI primer set. MiXCR was run by TCRdb on the multiplex PCR reads, yielding one entry per CDR3 protein. Among around 200,000 distinct CDR3 sequences listed, about a sixth were seen once. A remark on this clonotype: The antigen is undetermined.

The clonotype was recovered from a woman aged 50 to 60 with Graves' hyperthyroidism. The rearrangement uses TRBV6-2 or TRBV6-3 and TRBJ1-5, with 7 bases aligning to TRBD1. Sequencing was done on a sample of blood. The CDR3 DNA is TGTGCCAGCAGTGACTGGGGACAGTTTAGCAATCAGCCCCAGCATTTT. Amino acids: CASSDWGQFSNQPQHF.